This TCR beta chain was recovered during a study of post-analysis software for immune sequencing data. Study summary: Some patients lacked subtype; others had relapsing-remitting, secondary progressive or progressive-relapsing disease. Overall study findings and caveats: Relative to controls, patients with multiple sclerosis showed significantly lower normalized Chao1 diversity. When the samples were clustered directly with F measure, those that had been prepared in the same batch showed strong co-clustering. Compared with controls, patients had more of about 5 TRBV segments, including TRBV5-6, TRBV5-1 and TRBV20-1.

In the case of this clonotype: Its matching antigen is unknown.

V lost 5 bases to trimming and J lost 7 bases, with 12 bases between them. The CDR3 is 12 residues long. Germline CDR1 and CDR2: SQVTM and ANQGSEA. cDNA libraries of TCR beta carried unique molecular identifiers. TCRdb re-derived calls from the PCR reads in MiXCR, one entry per CDR3 protein. Of 740,000 or so distinct CDR3 sequences in the sample, roughly 58% were seen once. The source is a girl between 5 and 17 years old with multiple sclerosis. The chain uses TRBV29-1 and TRBJ2-4, with D uncertain. Sequencing was done on a sample of blood. The CDR3 spells CSVRRDRNIQYF. The DNA of the CDR3 is TGCAGCGTTCGTCGCGACCGGAACATTCAGTACTTC.